The T cell receptor (beta chain) under discussion was sequenced for a study of post-analysis software for immune sequencing data. About this clonotype itself: Antigen specificity is unknown.

General study results and limits: A significant reduction in normalized Chao1 diversity was observed in multiple sclerosis patients versus controls. Batch-mates among the samples co-clustered strongly by F measure.

Unique molecular identifiers were built into the TCR beta cDNA libraries. Using its own MiXCR run on the PCR reads, TCRdb lists one record per CDR3 protein. The sample shows about 800,000 distinct CDR3 sequences, roughly 29% of them seen only once. Sequences were obtained from blood. This sequence was found in a girl aged 10-17 years with multiple sclerosis.

The CDR3 DNA reads TGTGCCAGCAGCTTTACAACAGGGGCGTTTAGCAATCAGCCCCAGCATTTT. As protein: CASSFTTGAFSNQPQHF. The rearrangement links TRBV5-6 to TRBJ1-5, with TRBD1 identical over 7 bases. CDR1 is SGHDT and CDR2 is YYEEEE in the germline V gene. V shed 2 bases, J shed 0 bases, and the junction held 8 bases outside the gene matches. The CDR3 sequence is 17 residues long.